Listed below are T cell receptor beta chains from one sample, sequenced in a study of control samples from healthy donors and cancer patients. Method: immunoSEQ multiplex PCR; TCRdb's copy keeps in-frame clones and lacks some. The data show 200,000 or so clones, 85% to 95% seen once. The sequenced sample consisted of blood. These receptors were collected from a man over 45 in good health. Both conserved end residues are part of each CDR3.

len: 13; j_gene: TRBJ2-5; v_gene: TRBV4-3; CDR3aa: CASSLIAEETQYF
len: 14; j_gene: TRBJ1-3; v_gene: TRBV13; CDR3aa: CASSQIGSGNTIYF
len: 14; j_gene: TRBJ2-2; v_gene: TRBV10-1; CDR3aa: CASSDDGGAGELFF
len: 17; j_gene: TRBJ2-5; v_gene: TRBV28; CDR3aa: CASSLPMIAGGPETQYF
len: 14; j_gene: TRBJ2-3; v_gene: TRBV3-1/TRBV3-2; CDR3aa: CASSQTRTTDTQYF
len: 14; j_gene: TRBJ1-2; v_gene: TRBV29-1; CDR3aa: CSVDRDRGNYGYTF
len: 15; j_gene: TRBJ2-2; v_gene: TRBV7-9; CDR3aa: CASSPGQGRTGELFF
len: 13; j_gene: TRBJ2-2; v_gene: TRBV29-1; CDR3aa: CSVEGINTGELFF
len: 17; j_gene: TRBJ1-3; v_gene: TRBV5-1; CDR3aa: CASSSGGQGAAGNTIYF
len: 17; j_gene: TRBJ2-5; v_gene: TRBV5-8; CDR3aa: CASSWGQGPSGGGTQYF
len: 15; j_gene: TRBJ2-1; v_gene: TRBV7-9; CDR3aa: CASSLVRGGSNEQFF
len: 18; j_gene: TRBJ2-1; v_gene: TRBV4-2; CDR3aa: CASSQEIQRALDYNEQFF
len: 16; j_gene: TRBJ1-2; v_gene: TRBV28; CDR3aa: CASSPRWGAEYYGYTF
len: 13; j_gene: TRBJ1-1; v_gene: TRBV30; CDR3aa: CAWSSNMNTEAFF
len: 18; j_gene: TRBJ2-3; v_gene: TRBV19; CDR3aa: CASSYLAPGTGGTDTQYF
len: 19; j_gene: TRBJ2-1; v_gene: TRBV19; CDR3aa: CASSIGILAGGETYNEQFF
len: 14; j_gene: TRBJ1-1; v_gene: TRBV7-9; CDR3aa: CASSLVGRDTEAFF
len: 12; j_gene: TRBJ1-2; v_gene: TRBV24-1; CDR3aa: CATSAGLGGYTF
len: 16; j_gene: TRBJ1-2; v_gene: TRBV7-9; CDR3aa: CASTRTGAQEAYGYTF
len: 15; j_gene: TRBJ2-3; v_gene: TRBV6-6; CDR3aa: CASSYFPGSTDTQYF
len: 14; j_gene: TRBJ2-5; v_gene: TRBV6-5; CDR3aa: CASSYEDGGETQYF
len: 15; j_gene: TRBJ2-3; v_gene: TRBV27; CDR3aa: CASRSGGAGTDTQYF
len: 17; j_gene: TRBJ1-2; v_gene: TRBV5-1; CDR3aa: CASSRIPDTTLLDGYTF
len: 15; j_gene: TRBJ2-5; v_gene: TRBV9; CDR3aa: CASSVVGGVEETQYF
len: 12; j_gene: TRBJ1-1; v_gene: TRBV6-5; CDR3aa: CASASAYTEAFF
len: 13; j_gene: TRBJ2-4; v_gene: TRBV10-2; CDR3aa: CASSFFYSDIQYF
len: 11; j_gene: TRBJ2-1; v_gene: TRBV19; CDR3aa: CASTHRNEQFF
len: 13; j_gene: TRBJ1-5; v_gene: TRBV5-1; CDR3aa: CASSWTAAGPQHF
len: 13; j_gene: TRBJ2-7; v_gene: TRBV11-2; CDR3aa: CASSLGGSYEQYF
len: 16; j_gene: TRBJ1-3; v_gene: TRBV18; CDR3aa: CASSPWTGVSGNTIYF
len: 16; j_gene: TRBJ1-3; v_gene: TRBV28; CDR3aa: CASSLQDRAGGNTIYF
len: 15; j_gene: TRBJ1-5; v_gene: TRBV6-5; CDR3aa: CASGGTPGINQPQHF
len: 11; j_gene: TRBJ2-3; v_gene: TRBV12-3/TRBV12-4; CDR3aa: CASSNTDTQYF
len: 13; j_gene: TRBJ1-2; v_gene: TRBV14; CDR3aa: CASSPVRGYGYTF
len: 12; j_gene: TRBJ1-6; v_gene: TRBV7-2; CDR3aa: CASSFNGSPLHF
len: 13; j_gene: TRBJ1-1; v_gene: TRBV15; CDR3aa: CATSRGRNTEAFF
len: 14; j_gene: TRBJ2-3; v_gene: TRBV24-1; CDR3aa: CATTDRAGTDTQYF